A single sample gave rise to the 2 T cell receptor beta chains below, sequenced in a study of blood T cells in healthy people across ages. Next came a second PCR, run for about 7 to 12 cycles, which used a sample-barcoded 5' primer along with a J-beta primer mix. TCRdb called the 5' RACE reads again in MiXCR, with one record for every CDR3 protein. The top ten clones hold 2.1% of a sample with about 2 million distinct CDR3 sequences, about 49% of them seen once. Source material: blood. Source of these receptors: a woman aged 40-49 years in good health.

The DNA for the CDR3 is TGTGCCAGCAGTAATATAATCGATGGGACATCCGGTGGGCCCCAGCATTTT. It yields the protein CASSNIIDGTSGGPQHF. V is TRBV2 and J is TRBJ1-5, with D possibly being TRBD1 (6 bases). The CDR3 loop spans 17 amino acids. The V and J ends lost 5 bases and 9 bases respectively, with 26 bases between them. CDR1 and CDR2 from the germline V gene are SNHLY and FYNNEI.

The chain joins TRBV6-1 to TRBJ2-6, with 9 positions matching TRBD1. From germline, CDR1 is MNHNS and CDR2 SASEGT. V was pared by 6 bases and J by 0 bases, with 9 bases of the junction left unmatched. The CDR3 covers 18 residues. CDR3 amino acids: CASSRGTGLNSGANVLTF. The CDR3 DNA sequence: TGTGCCAGCAGCCGGGGGACAGGGCTTAACTCTGGGGCCAACGTCCTGACTTTC.